These T cell receptor beta chains were read from a single sample in a study of blood T cell repertoires in COVID-19. Generated by immunoSEQ multiplex PCR, the TCRdb table keeps only in-frame clones and is missing some. The profile covers 70,000 to 90,000 clones, with almost 85% appearing a single time and roughly 9.6% taken by the ten largest. The sequenced material came from peripheral blood. These receptors were obtained from a man aged 45-60 years with COVID-19, enrolled during active disease. The CDR3 runs from the conserved cysteine through the conserved F or W. A D gene is named only where the DNA matches it firmly. Rows may omit the clone size; those that give it use once, few, many or a size class.

D gene: -
J gene: TRBJ2-5
V gene: TRBV5-1
CDR3 length: 15
clone size: -
CDR3 DNA: TGCGCCAGCAGCTTGGGTCCGGGAAGCTTAGAGACCCAGTACTTC
CDR3 protein: CASSLGPGSLETQYF

D gene: TRBD1
J gene: TRBJ1-1
V gene: TRBV27
CDR3 length: 15
clone size: -
CDR3 DNA: TGTGCCAGCAGTTTATCAGGACAGGGGCCCACTGAAGCTTTCTTT
CDR3 protein: CASSLSGQGPTEAFF

D gene: TRBD1
J gene: TRBJ1-6
V gene: TRBV19
CDR3 length: 16
clone size: few
CDR3 DNA: TGTGCCAGTAGTCTACAGGGGGCTCCCGCCGATTCACCCCTCCACTTT
CDR3 protein: CASSLQGAPADSPLHF

D gene: -
J gene: TRBJ2-1
V gene: TRBV6-4
CDR3 length: 15
clone size: -
CDR3 DNA: TGTGCCAGCAGCCTCGGCCCGGAGGAAATCAATGAGCAGTTCTTC
CDR3 protein: CASSLGPEEINEQFF

D gene: -
J gene: TRBJ1-3
V gene: TRBV4-3
CDR3 length: 14
clone size: once
CDR3 DNA: TGCGCCAGCAGCCAAGACAGCTCTGGAAACACCATATATTTT
CDR3 protein: CASSQDSSGNTIYF

D gene: TRBD2
J gene: TRBJ2-3
V gene: TRBV3-1/TRBV3-2
CDR3 length: 16
clone size: -
CDR3 DNA: TGTGCCAGCAGCCAAACTGTAGCGGGAGAGTCAGATACGCAGTATTTT
CDR3 protein: CASSQTVAGESDTQYF

D gene: TRBD1
J gene: TRBJ1-5
V gene: TRBV19
CDR3 length: 17
clone size: -
CDR3 DNA: TGTGCCAGTAGTCGAGACAGGGGAAGGGTTAGCAATCAGCCCCAGCATTTT
CDR3 protein: CASSRDRGRVSNQPQHF

D gene: TRBD1
J gene: TRBJ2-5
V gene: TRBV7-2
CDR3 length: 15
clone size: -
CDR3 DNA: TGTGCCAGCAGCTACGGACAGGGGGTTTTAGAGACCCAGTACTTC
CDR3 protein: CASSYGQGVLETQYF

D gene: -
J gene: TRBJ1-5
V gene: TRBV6-2/TRBV6-3
CDR3 length: 15
clone size: -
CDR3 DNA: TGTGCCAGCAGTCACGCCGGGACTCATGCCCAGCCCCAGCATTTT
CDR3 protein: CASSHAGTHAQPQHF

D gene: -
J gene: TRBJ1-6
V gene: TRBV5-6
CDR3 length: 14
clone size: once
CDR3 DNA: TGTGCCAGCAGCTTGCGGCAGGGGAATTCGGCCCTCCACTTT
CDR3 protein: CASSLRQGNSALHF

D gene: TRBD1
J gene: TRBJ1-1
V gene: TRBV7-2
CDR3 length: 14
clone size: -
CDR3 DNA: TGTGCCAGCAGCGACAGGGGACTTTTCACTGAAGCTTTCTTT
CDR3 protein: CASSDRGLFTEAFF

D gene: TRBD1
J gene: TRBJ1-5
V gene: TRBV27
CDR3 length: 17
clone size: few
CDR3 DNA: TGTGCCAGCAGTTCGCGCCAAGACAGGGTGAGCAATCAGCCCCAGCATTTT
CDR3 protein: CASSSRQDRVSNQPQHF

D gene: TRBD1
J gene: TRBJ1-2
V gene: TRBV19
CDR3 length: 14
clone size: -
CDR3 DNA: TGTGCCAGTAGCAGGACAGGGTTCCCCTATGGCTACACCTTC
CDR3 protein: CASSRTGFPYGYTF

D gene: TRBD1
J gene: TRBJ2-3
V gene: TRBV2
CDR3 length: 14
clone size: -
CDR3 DNA: TGTGCCAGCAGTGGAAACAGGGGACCCGATACGCAGTATTTT
CDR3 protein: CASSGNRGPDTQYF

D gene: -
J gene: TRBJ2-3
V gene: TRBV3-1/TRBV3-2
CDR3 length: 16
clone size: -
CDR3 DNA: TGTGCCAGCAGCCAAGGGTCGGACTACCTCCCAGATACGCAGTATTTT
CDR3 protein: CASSQGSDYLPDTQYF

D gene: TRBD2
J gene: TRBJ2-1
V gene: TRBV28
CDR3 length: 19
clone size: -
CDR3 DNA: TGTGCCAGCAGTGGGACTAGCGGGATCGGGGCCATCTCCTACAATGAGCAGTTCTTC
CDR3 protein: CASSGTSGIGAISYNEQFF

D gene: -
J gene: TRBJ1-2
V gene: TRBV5-1
CDR3 length: 14
clone size: -
CDR3 DNA: TGCGCCAGCAGCCGCGGGGGTGAGGGTTATGGCTACACCTTC
CDR3 protein: CASSRGGEGYGYTF

D gene: -
J gene: TRBJ2-7
V gene: TRBV15
CDR3 length: 14
clone size: many
CDR3 DNA: TGTGCCACCAGCGCAGGGGACGGCCCTTACGAGCAGTACTTC
CDR3 protein: CATSAGDGPYEQYF

D gene: -
J gene: TRBJ2-7
V gene: TRBV19
CDR3 length: 11
clone size: -
CDR3 DNA: TGTGCCAGTAGTAGTCCGGGTTCGCAGTACTTC
CDR3 protein: CASSSPGSQYF

D gene: -
J gene: TRBJ1-1
V gene: TRBV28
CDR3 length: 12
clone size: -
CDR3 DNA: TGTGCCAGCCGTTCACGGAGGACTGAAGCTTTCTTT
CDR3 protein: CASRSRRTEAFF

D gene: TRBD2
J gene: TRBJ2-1
V gene: TRBV27
CDR3 length: 15
clone size: -
CDR3 DNA: TGTGCCAGCAGCCTTAGGGGACTAGCTTACAATGAGCAGTTCTTC
CDR3 protein: CASSLRGLAYNEQFF

D gene: -
J gene: TRBJ2-3
V gene: TRBV4-3
CDR3 length: 15
clone size: -
CDR3 DNA: TGCGCCAGCAGCCAAGAGGCCAGAAGAACAGATACGCAGTATTTT
CDR3 protein: CASSQEARRTDTQYF

D gene: -
J gene: TRBJ1-1
V gene: TRBV28
CDR3 length: 14
clone size: -
CDR3 DNA: TGTGCCAGCAGTTTCCTAGCCATGAACACTGAAGCTTTCTTT
CDR3 protein: CASSFLAMNTEAFF

D gene: TRBD2
J gene: TRBJ2-1
V gene: TRBV6-1
CDR3 length: 16
clone size: -
CDR3 DNA: TGTGCCAGCAGTGAACGGGCGGGAGCCTTCTACAATGAGCAGTTCTTC
CDR3 protein: CASSERAGAFYNEQFF

D gene: -
J gene: TRBJ2-7
V gene: TRBV7-2
CDR3 length: 12
clone size: -
CDR3 DNA: TGTGCCAGCAGCTTACGCGGAAACGAGCAGTACTTC
CDR3 protein: CASSLRGNEQYF

D gene: TRBD1
J gene: TRBJ1-2
V gene: TRBV3-1/TRBV3-2
CDR3 length: 14
clone size: -
CDR3 DNA: TGTGCCAGCAGCAAAAGAGAGGGGGCCTATGGCTACACCTTC
CDR3 protein: CASSKREGAYGYTF

D gene: TRBD1
J gene: TRBJ1-5
V gene: TRBV19
CDR3 length: 15
clone size: -
CDR3 DNA: TGTGCCAGTAGTCTCCGACAGGGGACGTATCAGCCCCAGCATTTT
CDR3 protein: CASSLRQGTYQPQHF

D gene: -
J gene: TRBJ2-2
V gene: TRBV30
CDR3 length: 14
clone size: -
CDR3 DNA: TGTGCCTGGACAGACAGACCGAACACCGGGGAGCTGTTTTTT
CDR3 protein: CAWTDRPNTGELFF

D gene: -
J gene: TRBJ2-1
V gene: TRBV18
CDR3 length: 13
clone size: few
CDR3 DNA: TGTGCCAGCTCCGGGACGGGGGTCAATGAGCAGTTCTTC
CDR3 protein: CASSGTGVNEQFF

D gene: TRBD1
J gene: TRBJ1-5
V gene: TRBV19
CDR3 length: 19
clone size: few
CDR3 DNA: TGTGCCAGTAGTACCGACCGGGACAGGGATCTTTGGGGCAATCAGCCCCAGCATTTT
CDR3 protein: CASSTDRDRDLWGNQPQHF

D gene: -
J gene: TRBJ2-7
V gene: TRBV2
CDR3 length: 13
clone size: -
CDR3 DNA: TGTGCCAGCAGTGCCACTTTGTCCTACGAGCAGTACTTC
CDR3 protein: CASSATLSYEQYF

D gene: TRBD1
J gene: TRBJ1-3
V gene: TRBV6-2/TRBV6-3
CDR3 length: 15
clone size: few
CDR3 DNA: TGTGCCAGCAGTCCGCGAGGAGGGGGCAGGAACACCATATATTTT
CDR3 protein: CASSPRGGGRNTIYF

D gene: TRBD1
J gene: TRBJ2-7
V gene: TRBV5-4
CDR3 length: 15
clone size: -
CDR3 DNA: TGTGCCAGCAGCTACCCGGGACAGGGTGCCCTCGAGCAGTACTTC
CDR3 protein: CASSYPGQGALEQYF

D gene: -
J gene: TRBJ1-3
V gene: TRBV30
CDR3 length: 12
clone size: -
CDR3 DNA: TGTGCCTGGACCGGGACTGGAAACACCATATATTTT
CDR3 protein: CAWTGTGNTIYF

D gene: -
J gene: TRBJ2-7
V gene: TRBV28
CDR3 length: 13
clone size: -
CDR3 DNA: TGTGCCAGCAGTCGAGGGGGGGCCTACGAGCAGTACTTC
CDR3 protein: CASSRGGAYEQYF

D gene: -
J gene: TRBJ1-4
V gene: TRBV12-3/TRBV12-4
CDR3 length: 12
clone size: -
CDR3 DNA: TGTGCCAGCAGTTTAGCGGGGCGCAGGCTGTTTTTT
CDR3 protein: CASSLAGRRLFF

D gene: TRBD2
J gene: TRBJ2-3
V gene: TRBV5-1
CDR3 length: 15
clone size: -
CDR3 DNA: TGCGCCAGCAGCCCCGGACTAGCGGACACAGATACGCAGTATTTT
CDR3 protein: CASSPGLADTDTQYF

D gene: TRBD1
J gene: TRBJ1-2
V gene: TRBV5-1
CDR3 length: 14
clone size: -
CDR3 DNA: TGCGCCAGCAGCTTGGAGACAGGGGGCGTTGGCTACACCTTC
CDR3 protein: CASSLETGGVGYTF

D gene: TRBD1
J gene: TRBJ1-1
V gene: TRBV14
CDR3 length: 15
clone size: once
CDR3 DNA: TGTGCCAGCAGCCAAAGGACAGGGGGTCCCACTGAAGCTTTCTTT
CDR3 protein: CASSQRTGGPTEAFF